The 8 T cell receptor beta chains listed next were all sequenced from one sample in a study of technical replicates of blood from several donors. Sequencing used immunoSEQ multiplex PCR; TCRdb keeps in-frame clones, though not all of them. Of about 86,000 clones in the sample, nearly 96% were seen once. The sequenced material came from T cells isolated from PBMCs. All receptors come from a human donor in good health.

This clone was counted once. This chain joins TRBV5-3 and TRBJ2-1; D gene unclear. TRBV5-3 is treated as an ORF (open reading frame) with a function not yet certain. This CDR3 spans 15 amino acids. V lost 0 bases, J lost 4 bases, and 11 bases lay in between. CDR3 protein: CARSLAGPQYNEQFF. DNA of the CDR3: TGTGCCAGAAGCTTGGCAGGCCCCCAATACAATGAGCAGTTCTTC.

The gene calls are TRBV19 and TRBJ2-5, with D hard to call. CDR3 length: 14 amino acids. Trimming cost V 7 bases and J 0 bases, with 12 bases left between them. Germline-derived CDR1 and CDR2 are LNHDA and SQIVND (reference sequence). CDR3 sequence reads: CASTSVRNQETQYF. DNA of the CDR3: TGTGCCAGTACAAGCGTAAGAAACCAAGAGACCCAGTACTTC.

CDR3 in DNA: TGTGCCTGGAGGAGACAGTCCTCTGGAAACACCATATATTTT. Translating it yields CAWRRQSSGNTIYF. The chain joins TRBV30 to TRBJ1-3; tentative D call: TRBD1 (5 bases). The V gene lost 3 bases and the J gene lost 0 bases, with 9 bases spanning the gap. CDR3 length: 14 residues. The germline gives CDR1 GTSNPN, CDR2 SVGIG (reference sequence).

This sequence joins TRBV2 and TRBJ1-2, with a possible D match to TRBD1 (5 bases). Between the trimmed V and J ends, which lost 1 base and 4 bases, there was a span of 16 bases. Germline V lookup: CDR1 SNHLY, CDR2 FYNNEI. The CDR3 totals 16 residues. Written as DNA, the CDR3 is TGTGCCAGCAGTGAAGAGTCGGGGGGACTGAGCTATGGCTACACCTTC. Its translation is CASSEESGGLSYGYTF.

The chain carries TRBV19 and TRBJ1-1; 9 nucleotides agree with TRBD1. Germline V gene sequence: CDR1 LNHDA, CDR2 SQIVND (reference sequence). The CDR3 has 14 residues. The CDR3 loop is CNSRDRDSDTEAFF. The DNA of the CDR3 is TGTAATAGCCGGGACAGGGATTCTGACACTGAAGCTTTCTTT.

The chain carries TRBV7-9 and TRBJ2-7; D is uncertain. Looked up from germline, CDR1 is SEHNR and CDR2 is FQNEAQ (reference sequence). The CDR3 extends over 16 amino acids. V lost 4 bases, J lost 3 bases, and 19 bases lay in between. CDR3 amino acids: CASSSLSSRMNYEQYF. CDR3 DNA: TGTGCCAGCAGCTCCCTGTCGAGCAGGATGAACTACGAGCAGTACTTC.

The rearrangement uses TRBV20-1 and TRBJ2-7; 12 bases fit TRBD2. CDR3 length: 11 residues. Germline CDR1 is DFQATT and CDR2 is SNEGSKA (reference sequence). V gave up 7 bases and J gave up 6 bases; unmatched junction bases: 1. The CDR3 is CSGTSGIEQYF. The CDR3 DNA reads as TGCAGTGGGACTAGCGGGATCGAGCAGTACTTC.

This chain's CDR3 is CASRGTGGRQPQHF. In nucleotides, the CDR3 is TGTGCCAGCAGGGGTACAGGGGGCAGGCAGCCCCAGCATTTT. The V and J genes are TRBV2 and TRBJ1-5, with 9 positions matching TRBD1. The CDR3 runs 14 residues. The V segment lost 6 bases and the J segment 7 bases; nucleotides outside the gene matches: 7. Germline lookup yields CDR1 SNHLY and CDR2 FYNNEI.